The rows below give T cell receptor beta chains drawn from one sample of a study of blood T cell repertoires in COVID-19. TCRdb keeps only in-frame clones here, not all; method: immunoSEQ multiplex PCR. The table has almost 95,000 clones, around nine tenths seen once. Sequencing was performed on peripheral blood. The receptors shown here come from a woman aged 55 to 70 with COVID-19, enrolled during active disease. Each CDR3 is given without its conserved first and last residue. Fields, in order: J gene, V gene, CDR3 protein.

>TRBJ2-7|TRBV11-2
ASSPGTGTYEQY
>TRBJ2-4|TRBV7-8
ASSLAYRGAAKNIQY
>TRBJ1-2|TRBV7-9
ASSPYHPGQGWRGYT
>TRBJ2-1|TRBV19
ASSPIRTNNEQF
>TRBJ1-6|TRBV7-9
ASSLGTGGDSPLH
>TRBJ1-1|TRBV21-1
ARFQGGLNTEAF
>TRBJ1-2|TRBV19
ASTSHLGAGYGYT
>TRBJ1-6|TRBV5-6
ASSSDRWLNSPLH
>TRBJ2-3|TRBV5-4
ASSLRGAPDTQY
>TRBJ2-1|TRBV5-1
ASTSGTGSLPEQF
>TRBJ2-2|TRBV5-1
ASSLGVSGGELF
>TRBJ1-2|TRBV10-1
ASSEKAGTETNYGYT
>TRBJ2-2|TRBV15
ATSRPGQGRYTGELF
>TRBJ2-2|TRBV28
ASSLTGTVLSGELF
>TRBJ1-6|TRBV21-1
ASSKEGTGVRGVPWTYNSPLH
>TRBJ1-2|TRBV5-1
ASSSTGGIYGYT
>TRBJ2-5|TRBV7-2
ASSFSAGKQETQY
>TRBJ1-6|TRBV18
ASSGEVNSPLH
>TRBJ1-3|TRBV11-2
ASSLDWASHGNTIY
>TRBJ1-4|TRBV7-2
ASSPSRVYSEKLF
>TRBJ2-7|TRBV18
ASSQRGYEQY
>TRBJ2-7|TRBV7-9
ASSPTGLHEQY
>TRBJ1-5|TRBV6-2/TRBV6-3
ASSHGEPSNQPQH
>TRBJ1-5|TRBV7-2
ASSLRDTWGNQPQH
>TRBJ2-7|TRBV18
ASSPLQGDHEQY
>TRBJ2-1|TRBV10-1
ASSRAGGYNEQF
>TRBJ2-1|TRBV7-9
ASNPESGGAYNEQF
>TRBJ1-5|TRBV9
ASSVDDGGVQPQH
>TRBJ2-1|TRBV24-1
ATSEEKTDNEQF
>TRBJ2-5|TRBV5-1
ASRGLAEETQY
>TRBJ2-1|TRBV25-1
ASILRGGNEQF
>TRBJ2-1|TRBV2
ASSEKLAGYNEQF
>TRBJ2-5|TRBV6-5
ASSTTSGRPETQY
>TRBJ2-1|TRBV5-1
ASSLLRDRDPNEQF
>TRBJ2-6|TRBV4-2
ASSQDTRGSYSGANVLT
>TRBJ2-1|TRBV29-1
SVVSWDREKQF
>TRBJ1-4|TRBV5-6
ASSRDRGRLF
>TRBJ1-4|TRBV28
ASRSGGPKTTNEKLF
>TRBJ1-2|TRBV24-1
ATSEGTANYGYT
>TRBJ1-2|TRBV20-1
SASFGTGYGYT
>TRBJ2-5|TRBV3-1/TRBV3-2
ASSPGTSEETQY
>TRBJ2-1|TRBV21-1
AIRLGEGRPYNEQF
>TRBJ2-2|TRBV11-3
ASSRGGPTGELF
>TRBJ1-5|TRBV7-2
ASSPGGSNQPQH
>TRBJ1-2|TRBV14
ASSQELPRAGGYT
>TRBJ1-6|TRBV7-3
ASSLGTPNSPLH
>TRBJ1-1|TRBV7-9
ASSDLDRAHEAF
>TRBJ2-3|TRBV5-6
ASSYGTRRTDTQY
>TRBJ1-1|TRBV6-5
ASSYSIQMNTEAF
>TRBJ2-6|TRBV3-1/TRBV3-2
ASSQDLRPAGANVLT
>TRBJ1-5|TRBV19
ASSKPGQGSNQPQH
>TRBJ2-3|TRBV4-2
ASSPGLAGTDTQY
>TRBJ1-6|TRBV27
ASSPFDPVNNSPLH
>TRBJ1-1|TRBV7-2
ASREDRVTEAF